The 17 T cell receptor beta chains in this list originate from one sample, sequenced in a study of blood T cell repertoires in COVID-19. Repertoires were generated with immunoSEQ multiplex PCR, while TCRdb's copy carries only in-frame clones and drops some. Of 100,000 to 150,000 clones in the sample, 88% were seen once. Specimen: peripheral blood. The receptors here all came from a man between 45 and 60 years old with acute or convalescent COVID-19.

This clone was counted a single time. This chain uses TRBV2 with TRBJ2-2; D may be TRBD2 (7 bases). The CDR3 is made up of 15 amino acids. Germline V gives CDR1 SNHLY, CDR2 FYNNEI. V lost 8 bases and J lost 1, with 14 bases in between. The CDR3 protein is CASRGAGRNTGELFF. CDR3 nucleotide sequence: TGTGCCAGCCGGGGGGCGGGAAGGAACACCGGGGAGCTGTTTTTT.

This chain links TRBV28 with TRBJ2-2, with TRBD2 matching over 9 bases. Germline V gene lookup returns CDR1 MDHEN and CDR2 SYDVKM. With 5 bases clipped from V and 2 bases from J, the junction kept 6 bases outside the gene matches. The CDR3 runs to 16 residues. In DNA form, the CDR3 reads TGTGCCAGCAGTCCGCCTAGCGGGATTAACACCGGGGAGCTGTTTTTT. Translated, it gives CASSPPSGINTGELFF.

This chain uses TRBV5-1 with TRBJ1-5; 11 nucleotides line up with TRBD1. The CDR3 spans 14 residues. Germline-derived CDR1 and CDR2 are SGHRS and YFSETQ. Trimming at V came to 3 bases and at J to 5 bases, leaving 1 base not matched to a gene. For the CDR3, the DNA is TGCGCCAGCAGCTCGGGACAGGGGGATCAGCCCCAGCATTTT. This codes for CASSSGQGDQPQHF.

The chain recombines TRBV6-1 with TRBJ1-2; D possibly corresponds to TRBD1 (5 bases). Germline assignment: CDR1 MNHNS and CDR2 SASEGT. Trimming shortened V by 2 bases and J by 8 bases, and 12 bases separated the two germline ends. This CDR3 comprises 13 residues. CDR3 amino acids: CASSERAGHGYTF. Written as DNA, the CDR3 is TGTGCCAGCAGTGAAAGGGCAGGGCACGGCTACACCTTC.

This chain links TRBV5-4 with TRBJ1-4; D gene ambiguous. The CDR3 is 15 amino acids. Per germline, CDR1 SGHNT and CDR2 YYREEE (reference sequence). Trimming stripped 4 bases from V and 1 base from J, with 11 bases between. This CDR3 is CASSPTTGTNEKLFF. In DNA, the CDR3 is TGTGCCAGCAGCCCGACGACTGGAACTAATGAAAAACTGTTTTTT. Complete variable domain (other parts from reference TRBV5-4 and TRBJ1-4): ETGVTQSPTHLIKTRGQQVTLRCSSQSGHNTVSWYQQALGQGPQFIFQYYREEENGRGNFPPRFSGLQFPNYSSELNVNALELDDSALYLCASSPTTGTNEKLFFGSGTQLSVL.

The chain combines TRBV4-1 with TRBJ2-5; 10 bases line up with TRBD2. The junction had 7 bases not matched to a gene; V was cut back by 0 bases and J by 6 bases. Germline loops: CDR1 MGHRA, CDR2 YSYEKL. CDR3 length: 16 amino acids. Here the CDR3 reads CASSQDWDSGRKTQYF. CDR3 nucleotide sequence: TGCGCCAGCAGCCAAGACTGGGATAGCGGGAGGAAGACCCAGTACTTC.

The chain is built from TRBV5-4 and TRBJ1-1, with TRBD1 as a possible D gene (6 bases). With 0 bases removed from V and 10 bases from J, the gap between germline ends came to 10 bases. Germline CDR1 is SGHNT and CDR2 is YYREEE (reference sequence). This CDR3 is 12 amino acids long. The CDR3 region has the DNA TGTGCCAGCAGCTTGGAGGGCAGGGGAGCTTTCTTT. Amino acid sequence: CASSLEGRGAFF.

The chain combines TRBV7-3 with TRBJ2-2; 9 bases are a match to TRBD2. V was clipped by 1 base and J by 5 bases; unmatched bases: 2. The germline CDR1 and CDR2 sequences are SGHTA and FQGTGA. The CDR3 totals 15 residues. For the CDR3, the DNA is TGTGCCAGCAGCTTAAACCTAGCGGGGACCGGGGAGCTGTTTTTT. Its protein product is CASSLNLAGTGELFF.

The rearrangement links TRBV9 to TRBJ2-7, with D unresolved. Germline assignment: CDR1 SGDLS and CDR2 YYNGEE. The CDR3 is 12 amino acids. V was trimmed by 3 bases and J by 3 bases, leaving 7 bases between them. CDR3 protein: CASSATDYEQYF. CDR3 coding DNA: TGTGCCAGCAGCGCTACAGACTACGAGCAGTACTTC. The variable domain in full, completed from reference TRBV9 and TRBJ2-7, reads DSGVTQTPKHLITATGQRVTLRCSPRSGDLSVYWYQQSLDQGLQFLIQYYNGEERAKGNILERFSAQQFPDLHSELNLSSLELGDSALYFCASSATDYEQYFGPGTRLTVT.

The chain combines TRBV5-6 with TRBJ1-5; no reliable D call. Germline-derived CDR1 and CDR2 are SGHDT and YYEEEE. This CDR3 has 14 amino acids. V dropped 3 bases and J dropped 4 bases, with 11 bases sitting between them. The CDR3 is CASSSPRGNQPQHF. DNA of the CDR3: TGTGCCAGCAGCTCACCCCGGGGAAATCAGCCCCAGCATTTT.

The chain links TRBV5-1 to TRBJ2-1; D unclear. V dropped 2 bases and J dropped 5 bases, with 11 bases sitting between them. Germline V gene lookup returns CDR1 SGHRS and CDR2 YFSETQ. CDR3 length: 14 residues. The chain's CDR3 is CASSFKARNNEQFF. CDR3 bases: TGCGCCAGCAGCTTTAAGGCGAGGAACAATGAGCAGTTCTTC. The entire variable domain, with the rest obtained from reference TRBV5-1 and TRBJ2-1, is as follows: KAGVTQTPRYLIKTRGQQVTLSCSPISGHRSVSWYQQTPGQGLQFLFEYFSETQRNKGNFPGRFSGRQFSNSRSEMNVSTLELGDSALYLCASSFKARNNEQFFGPGTRLTVL.

The J gene is TRBJ1-5, the V gene TRBV7-6; D might be TRBD1 (6 bases). CDR1 is SGHVS and CDR2 is FNYEAQ in the germline V gene. Trimming removed 5 bases at V and 7 bases at J, with 18 bases between. This CDR3 is built from 15 residues. CDR3 amino acids: CASSQGAGARQPQHF. CDR3 nucleotide sequence: TGTGCCAGCAGCCAAGGGGCAGGGGCTAGGCAGCCCCAGCATTTT.

The chain is built from TRBV5-1 and TRBJ2-1; 7 nucleotides align to TRBD1. V was clipped by 4 bases and J by 6 bases; unmatched bases: 7. The CDR3 spans 14 residues. CDR1 and CDR2 from the germline V gene are SGHRS and YFSETQ. This CDR3 is CASSTLQGLNEQFF. The CDR3 bases are TGCGCCAGCAGCACACTACAGGGGCTCAATGAGCAGTTCTTC.

J is TRBJ2-7 and V is TRBV5-4; 13 bases fit TRBD2. V dropped 4 bases and J dropped 1; count of bases not matched to a gene: 5. This CDR3 is built from 16 residues. The germline V gene encodes CDR1 SGHNT and CDR2 YYREEE (reference sequence). The CDR3 sequence: CASSRTSGGASYEQYF. The CDR3 DNA follows: TGTGCCAGCAGCAGGACTAGCGGGGGCGCATCCTACGAGCAGTACTTC.

A word on this clone: Its ends do not fully match the called genes, so a read error is possible. The genes are TRBV30 and TRBJ1-2; 8 positions match TRBD1. Germline V lookup: CDR1 GTSNPN, CDR2 SVGIG (reference sequence). The CDR3 length is 12 residues. This CDR3 reads CAWNGQGEGYTF. As DNA, the CDR3 is TGTGCATGGAACGGACAGGGAGAGGGCTACACCTTC.

This chain connects TRBV5-4 to TRBJ1-2, with a weak D call TRBD1 (6 bases). Germline V gene lookup returns CDR1 SGHNT and CDR2 YYREEE (reference sequence). The CDR3 sequence is 14 residues long. V lost 0 bases and J lost 13, with 19 bases in between. CDR3 bases: TGTGCCAGCAGCTTGGGGGGGGGCGGGACGTTCCCCACCTTC. It specifies CASSLGGGGTFPTF.

The V gene is TRBV3-1 (or the pseudogene TRBV3-2), the J gene TRBJ1-2; no clear D. The CDR3 has 12 amino acids. The V and J ends lost 0 bases and 8 bases respectively, with 7 bases between them. The germline V gene has CDR1 LGHDT and CDR2 YNNKEL (reference sequence). CDR3: CASSQDSLGYTF. The CDR3 coding sequence is TGTGCCAGCAGCCAAGATAGTTTGGGCTACACCTTC.